This T cell receptor (beta chain) was profiled in a study of shared clonotypes between healthy human individuals (dated by TCRdb to between 2020 and 2021). Regarding the complete study: The cohort included a few men and a couple of women between 18 and 49 years of age. Libraries were prepared and TCR repertoires were sequenced by different laboratories using diverse techniques, in order to increase sequencing depth and limit assay-specific biases. To estimate repertoire size and how much clonotype sharing occurs between individuals, the study deeply sequenced the blood TCR repertoires of about five healthy adults. Per donor, leukapheresis produced somewhere between about 0.94 and 9.5 billion PBMCs. For each donor, three plates each were used for CD4 naive and CD4 memory, two plates were used for CD8 naive, and one plate was used for CD8 memory. What the work shows at the level of the full study, not this receptor alone: Sharing across a handful of donors was observed for approximately 4.6% of naive CD4, around 3.5% of naive CD8, about 2.5% of memory CD4, and about 0.39% of memory CD8 clonotypes. Even with the large sequencing depth, rarefaction of the sorted-subset datasets indicated that sequencing was incomplete. Based on pairwise subsampling, the degree of clonotype sharing among donors was expected to be affected by sequencing depth. Clonotypes shared by all four sorted-subset donors showed higher generation probabilities than non-shared clonotypes. Larger estimated clonotype richness was generally found for naive subsets than for memory subsets. The genetic and exposure-history diversity represented was limited by the small number of donors. Only blood was sampled, and tissue TCR repertoires likely differ from those in blood.

Using the deep immunoSEQ assay, multiplex PCR amplified TCR CDR3 regions from genomic DNA. For each cell subset, the extracted genomic DNA was distributed evenly across all wells of several immunoSEQ 96-well plates, and each plate served as one replicate. Each replicate PCR for sorted subsets received around 0.2 ug genomic DNA, equal to roughly 29,000 T cell genomes. The purified libraries were quantified using a Qubit 3.0 fluorometer, sized with a Bioanalyzer 2100, and then quantified again using the KAPA Library Quantification kit. Every immunoSEQ 96-well plate was sequenced on a dedicated single-read 150-cycle Illumina NextSeq 550 flow cell. In the authors' own workflow: Because the immunoSEQ output held only junctional sequences and lacked quality scores, the filtering could not match the filtering applied to full-length reads. Sequences were annotated with PyIR, a Python wrapper for IgBLAST v1.9, and V/J genes and CDR3 were assigned using IMGT germline references. Reads were removed for weak V/J assignments (E-value above 1e-6), missing CDR3, stop codons, out-of-frame junctions, or ambiguous translated residues. V3J clonotypes were defined as sequences sharing the same inferred V gene, J gene, and CDR3 amino acid sequence. Percentage overlap between repertoires was calculated by dividing the number of shared unique clonotypes by the size of the smaller repertoire. Three approaches were used to assess repertoire richness: RTK rarefaction, the Chao1 estimator, and Recon v2.1 estimates of unobserved clonotypes. OLGA was used to compute generation probabilities for all TCRbeta clonotypes that the gDNA method yielded from several donors. TCRdb holds this immuneACCESS table with in-frame rearrangements only. Some clones are missing; in checked studies, unresolved V genes explain under half, and the rest has no known cause. V and J calls and clone size are given by that table; D and trimming were obtained from the DNA. The sample contains 2 million to 2.5 million clones, approximately 94% of them found a single time. In total, the top ten clones hold roughly 1.1% of the sample.

Points on this clone: The antigen it recognizes is unknown. No qualities accompany the bases; no much larger clone lies one base away.

CD8 naive samples were obtained by positive selection for CCR7 among CD45RO-negative cells, yielding a CD45RA+CCR7+ population from which TemRA cells were excluded. The donors were healthy, HIV-negative adults who had no recently reported acute infections or vaccinations. Only Caucasian adults living in Nashville, Tennessee, USA were represented among the donors. Blood was collected by leukapheresis, and PBMCs were isolated by Ficoll-Histopaque density gradient centrifugation and then cryopreserved in liquid nitrogen vapor phase. Analytical flow cytometry was used to check the purity and quantity of each magnetically sorted T cell population. Each sorted fraction had its genomic DNA isolated and then quantified by UV absorbance on a Nanodrop 2000c. The sample was naive CD8+ T cells sorted from blood. The intended sense of this specimen's cell subset or site label: CD45RA+CCR7+. This receptor was taken from a young man in good health.

CDR3 loop: CASRMTGGYEQYF. DNA sequence: TGTGCCAGCAGGATGACGGGGGGCTACGAGCAGTACTTC. The chain was built from TRBV5-4 and TRBJ2-7, with 7 bases matching TRBD2. From its cysteine to its phenylalanine, the CDR3 spans 13 amino acids. Kept here is only the CDR3 DNA, which spans 39 bases and is read in frame from base 1. CDR1 SGHNT and CDR2 YYREEE are derived from the germline V gene (reference sequence). V is pruned by 5 bases and J by 3 bases, leaving 5 bases of the junction without a gene match.